A selection of T cell receptor beta chains follows, all from one sample in a study of T-cell reconstitution after alpha-beta-depleted transplantation in children. MiXCR, applied by TCRdb to the PCR reads, yields one record per CDR3 protein. Here the sample spans around 300,000 distinct CDR3 sequences, approximately 20% being singletons. Sequencing used PBMCs, mostly from graft donor cells, obtained 180 days after TCRalphabeta/CD19-depleted stem cell transplant. These receptors came from a male patient younger than 18 who had a stem cell transplant for acute lymphoblastic leukemia, so the T cells may come from the graft donor. The CDR3 runs from the conserved cysteine through the conserved F or W. The D gene is left open where the match is weak. A clone size is listed for some rows: how often the clone was seen (once, few, many), or a class if it is expanded.

few	TRBV12-3/TRBV12-4	TRBD2	14	TRBJ2-1	CASLGGSPYNEQFF	TGTGCCAGTCTGGGAGGGAGCCCCTACAATGAGCAGTTCTTC
-	TRBV5-1	-	13	TRBJ2-7	CASSWPYSGEQYF	TGCGCCAGCAGCTGGCCATACTCAGGGGAGCAGTACTTC
-	TRBV4-1	-	14	TRBJ1-2	CASSHPGSPYGYTF	TGCGCCAGCAGCCATCCTGGCAGCCCCTATGGCTACACCTTC
few	TRBV7-6	-	14	TRBJ1-6	CASSYGGYNSPLHF	TGTGCCAGCAGCTACGGGGGATATAATTCACCCCTCCACTTT
few	TRBV18	-	15	TRBJ2-5	CASSHEDGSQETQYF	TGTGCCAGCTCACACGAGGACGGTAGCCAAGAGACCCAGTACTTC
-	TRBV18	-	15	TRBJ2-2	CASSPERRSTGELFF	TGTGCCAGCTCACCAGAGCGTAGGTCCACCGGGGAGCTGTTTTTT
-	TRBV6-1	-	15	TRBJ2-6	CASKAGASGANVLTF	TGTGCCAGCAAGGCAGGGGCCAGTGGGGCCAACGTCCTGACTTTC
-	TRBV5-6	TRBD2	14	TRBJ2-7	CASSFSAGVYEQYF	TGTGCCAGCAGCTTTTCAGCGGGAGTGTACGAGCAGTACTTC
-	TRBV12-3/TRBV12-4	-	15	TRBJ2-7	CASSPRALNSYEQYF	TGTGCCAGCAGTCCGAGGGCCTTAAACTCCTACGAGCAGTACTTC
few	TRBV15	-	14	TRBJ2-7	CATSRDLASYEQYF	TGTGCCACCAGCAGAGATCTCGCCAGCTACGAGCAGTACTTC
-	TRBV20-1	-	14	TRBJ1-6	CSAKKTTYNSPLHF	TGCAGTGCTAAGAAGACCACCTATAATTCACCCCTCCACTTT
-	TRBV7-9	TRBD1	15	TRBJ2-3	CASSSDRGRADTQYF	TGTGCCAGCAGCTCCGACAGGGGGAGGGCAGATACGCAGTATTTT
-	TRBV3-1	TRBD1	16	TRBJ2-7	CASSHWRRGLISEQYF	TGTGCCAGCAGCCACTGGAGAAGGGGGCTGATCAGCGAGCAGTACTTC
few	TRBV3-1	-	14	TRBJ2-1	CASSLSVVSNEQFF	TGTGCCAGCAGCCTCTCGGTCGTGTCCAATGAGCAGTTCTTC
few	TRBV14	TRBD1	17	TRBJ1-2	CASSQERQGFGSYGYTF	TGTGCCAGCAGCCAAGAGAGACAGGGATTTGGAAGCTATGGCTACACCTTC
few	TRBV15	-	15	TRBJ1-6	CATSSSQGYNSPLHF	TGTGCCACCAGCAGTTCTCAGGGTTATAATTCACCCCTCCACTTT
once	TRBV7-9	-	16	TRBJ1-4	CASSSPERGNNEKLFF	TGTGCCAGCAGCTCGCCGGAAAGGGGGAATAATGAAAAACTGTTTTTT
-	TRBV10-3	-	15	TRBJ2-3	CAISSGAYHTDTQYF	TGTGCCATCAGTTCAGGGGCCTACCACACAGATACGCAGTATTTT
-	TRBV14	TRBD1	17	TRBJ1-1	CASSLQGQGARTTEAFF	TGTGCCAGCAGCCTACAAGGACAGGGGGCGAGGACCACTGAAGCTTTCTTT
few	TRBV7-2	-	14	TRBJ2-3	CASSLQGGTDTQYF	TGTGCCAGCAGCTTACAGGGAGGCACAGATACGCAGTATTTT
-	TRBV29-1	-	14	TRBJ2-3	CSVEGPPRSSTQYF	TGCAGCGTTGAGGGACCGCCCCGTTCGTCGACGCAGTATTTT
-	TRBV9	-	15	TRBJ2-7	CASSVEGVAWDEQYF	TGTGCCAGCAGCGTAGAAGGAGTGGCCTGGGACGAGCAGTACTTC
few	TRBV29-1	-	14	TRBJ2-5	CSVFKGFDQETQYF	TGCAGCGTTTTCAAGGGGTTCGACCAAGAGACCCAGTACTTC
few	TRBV2	TRBD1	15	TRBJ2-5	CASTDRGRTYGAQYF	TGTGCCAGCACAGACAGGGGAAGAACATACGGGGCCCAGTACTTC
-	TRBV7-2	-	13	TRBJ2-3	CASSLRGADTQYF	TGTGCCAGCAGCTTAAGAGGCGCAGATACGCAGTATTTT
-	TRBV9	TRBD2	16	TRBJ2-1	CASSVAGLAGGGEQFF	TGTGCCAGCAGCGTAGCAGGGCTAGCGGGAGGTGGGGAGCAGTTCTTC
-	TRBV14	-	16	TRBJ2-1	CASSQDQARPNNEQFF	TGTGCCAGCAGCCAAGATCAGGCGCGACCAAACAATGAGCAGTTCTTC
-	TRBV5-6	TRBD1	14	TRBJ2-1	CASSSDRAENEQFF	TGTGCCAGCAGCTCTGACAGGGCGGAAAATGAGCAGTTCTTC
-	TRBV14	-	15	TRBJ2-7	CASSQVMGRLNEQYF	TGTGCCAGCAGCCAAGTTATGGGGCGGCTGAACGAGCAGTACTTC
-	TRBV7-8	TRBD2	14	TRBJ2-1	CASSLLAGGHEQFF	TGTGCCAGCAGCTTACTAGCGGGTGGCCATGAGCAGTTCTTC
-	TRBV13	-	13	TRBJ2-1	CASSLRTANEQFF	TGTGCCAGCAGCTTAAGGACTGCCAATGAGCAGTTCTTC
-	TRBV20-1	-	15	TRBJ2-4	CSAFVESLVKNIQYF	TGCAGTGCCTTCGTAGAGTCTTTGGTCAAAAACATTCAGTACTTC
-	TRBV5-1	-	20	TRBJ1-5	CASSLPHRAIMVSANQPQHF	TGCGCCAGCAGCTTGCCCCATCGGGCCATCATGGTCAGTGCAAATCAGCCCCAGCATTTT
once	TRBV19	-	14	TRBJ2-5	CASSIGAARETQYF	TGTGCCAGTAGTATCGGGGCAGCGCGGGAGACCCAGTACTTC
few	TRBV27	-	19	TRBJ2-1	CASSLWAPSTSSSYNEQFF	TGTGCCAGCAGTCTTTGGGCACCCAGCACTTCTAGCTCCTACAATGAGCAGTTCTTC
few	TRBV20-1	-	15	TRBJ2-3	CSANTGQRITDTQYF	TGCAGTGCTAACACCGGACAGAGGATCACAGATACGCAGTATTTT
few	TRBV5-1	-	13	TRBJ1-2	CASSLTQTYGYTF	TGCGCCAGCAGCTTGACACAAACATATGGCTACACCTTC
-	TRBV20-1	-	14	TRBJ2-1	CSARDPPSPDEQFF	TGCAGTGCTAGAGATCCCCCTAGTCCGGATGAGCAGTTCTTC
few	TRBV11-2	TRBD2	16	TRBJ2-1	CASSGGVAFSYNEQFF	TGTGCCAGCAGTGGGGGGGTAGCTTTCTCCTACAATGAGCAGTTCTTC
-	TRBV3-1	TRBD1	14	TRBJ2-7	CASSRQGGLYEQYF	TGTGCCAGCAGCCGACAGGGGGGCCTTTACGAGCAGTACTTC
few	TRBV5-1	-	15	TRBJ2-5	CASSRAPGPQETQYF	TGCGCCAGCAGCCGAGCACCGGGTCCTCAAGAGACCCAGTACTTC
-	TRBV6-5	-	15	TRBJ1-5	CASSYGGLGNQPQHF	TGTGCCAGCAGTTACGGAGGGTTAGGCAATCAGCCCCAGCATTTT
-	TRBV7-6	TRBD2	14	TRBJ2-7	CASSLFSGTGEQYF	TGTGCCAGCAGCTTATTTAGCGGGACGGGCGAGCAGTACTTC
-	TRBV27	-	15	TRBJ2-2	CASRPTRTGPGELFF	TGTGCCAGCAGGCCGACTCGAACAGGGCCCGGGGAGCTGTTTTTT
-	TRBV9	TRBD1	17	TRBJ1-1	CASSVVRGQGPNTEAFF	TGTGCCAGCAGCGTAGTTCGGGGACAGGGACCAAACACTGAAGCTTTCTTT
-	TRBV15	TRBD2	14	TRBJ2-1	CATSRDWGGREQFF	TGTGCCACCAGCAGAGATTGGGGCGGGAGGGAGCAGTTCTTC
few	TRBV7-6	TRBD2	19	TRBJ2-2	CASSLFIPGEGKDTGELFF	TGTGCCAGCAGCTTATTCATCCCCGGGGAGGGGAAAGACACCGGGGAGCTGTTTTTT